The 13 T cell receptor beta chains below all came from one sample that was sequenced in a study of T cells in localized non-small cell lung cancer. Sequencing used immunoSEQ multiplex PCR; TCRdb keeps in-frame clones, though not all of them. The sample lists approximately 150,000 clones; roughly 90% were seen once. The source material was peripheral blood, sampled before any cancer treatment. The receptors shown here come from a female donor older than 55 with stage I lung adenocarcinoma.

V and J are TRBV30 and TRBJ2-3; D call uncertain. The CDR3 is 14 amino acids. The V end lost 0 bases, the J end lost 0 bases, and 7 bases lay between the germline ends. Germline values: CDR1 GTSNPN, CDR2 SVGIG (reference sequence). CDR3 residues: CAWSVGVSTDTQYF. CDR3 DNA: TGTGCCTGGAGTGTAGGCGTAAGCACAGATACGCAGTATTTT.

The rearrangement links TRBV11-2 to TRBJ2-5; 7 bases agree with TRBD2. V lost 1 base and J lost 2; bases outside the gene matches: 4. There are 15 residues in the CDR3. Germline V lookup: CDR1 SGHAT, CDR2 FQNNGV. The CDR3 protein is CASSLAGGQQETQYF. Written as DNA, the CDR3 is TGTGCCAGCAGCTTAGCGGGAGGCCAACAAGAGACCCAGTACTTC.

The CDR3 protein is CASSRTGVGGYTF. The CDR3 DNA reads as TGCGCCAGCAGTCGTACAGGGGTTGGTGGCTACACCTTC. V gene TRBV4-1 combines with J gene TRBJ1-2; 7 bases line up with TRBD1. This CDR3 is 13 amino acids long. V lost 6 bases, J lost 7 bases, and 8 bases stayed unmatched. Germline CDR1 is MGHRA and CDR2 is YSYEKL.

V and J are TRBV30 and TRBJ2-7; D could derive from TRBD1 or TRBD2 (6 bases each). Per the germline V gene, CDR1 is GTSNPN and CDR2 is SVGIG (reference sequence). The V and J ends lost 2 bases and 6 bases respectively, with 11 bases between them. The CDR3 is 12 amino acids. CDR3 residues: CAWSTGAPEQYF. In nucleotides, the CDR3 is TGTGCCTGGAGTACGGGGGCACCCGAGCAGTACTTC. Drawing the rest from reference TRBV30 and TRBJ2-7, the complete variable domain is SQTIHQWPATLVQPVGSPLSLECTVEGTSNPNLYWYRQAAGRGLQLLFYSVGIGQISSEVPQNLSASRPQDRQFILSSKKLLLSDSGFYLCAWSTGAPEQYFGPGTRLTVT.

The rearrangement links TRBV27 to TRBJ2-1; 8 bases align to TRBD2. This CDR3 has 15 residues. The germline V gene has CDR1 MNHEY and CDR2 SMNVEV (reference sequence). Trimming at V came to 4 bases and at J to 1 base, leaving 3 bases not matched to a gene. The CDR3: CASSSIAGSYNEQFF. DNA of the CDR3: TGTGCCAGCAGTTCGATAGCGGGGTCCTACAATGAGCAGTTCTTC.

The chain's CDR3 is CSVFGLAGWGGYEQYF. The CDR3 DNA follows: TGCAGCGTTTTTGGACTAGCGGGATGGGGGGGCTACGAGCAGTACTTC. The chain carries TRBV29-1 and TRBJ2-7; the match to TRBD2 covers 12 bases. The CDR3 has 16 residues. The junction had 11 bases not matched to a gene; V was cut back by 5 bases and J by 3 bases. From germline, CDR1 is SQVTM and CDR2 ANQGSEA.

The chain uses TRBV7-6 and TRBJ2-2, with a weak D call TRBD2 (6 bases). This CDR3 contains 17 residues. The germline V and J ends were trimmed by 6 bases and 2 bases, with 19 bases remaining between them. Germline CDR1 SGHVS, CDR2 FNYEAQ. The CDR3 is CASSYFPGLSNTGELFF. In DNA, the CDR3 is TGTGCCAGCAGTTATTTCCCGGGACTCTCAAACACCGGGGAGCTGTTTTTT.

V is TRBV7-3 and J is TRBJ2-7, with TRBD2 identical over 9 bases. Germline V gene data show CDR1 as SGHTA and CDR2 as FQGTGA. This CDR3 comprises 15 residues. V lost 5 bases and J lost 3; bases outside the gene matches: 8. The CDR3 reads CASSPRLAENYEQYF. CDR3 sequence (DNA): TGTGCCAGCAGCCCTAGACTAGCGGAGAACTACGAGCAGTACTTC. The full variable domain, completed using reference TRBV7-3 and TRBJ2-7, is GAGVSQTPSNKVTEKGKYVELRCDPISGHTALYWYRQSLGQGPEFLIYFQGTGAADDSGLPNDRFFAVRPEGSVSTLKIQRTERGDSAVYLCASSPRLAENYEQYFGPGTRLTVT.

The J gene is TRBJ2-7, the V gene TRBV7-8; D unresolved. CDR3 length: 14 residues. V lost 0 bases to trimming and J lost 6 bases, with 12 bases between them. The germline CDR1 and CDR2 sequences are SGHVS and FQNEAQ. The chain's CDR3 is CASSLAPTTGEQYF. CDR3 nucleotide sequence: TGTGCCAGCAGCTTAGCGCCCACCACCGGCGAGCAGTACTTC.

The J gene is TRBJ2-1, the V gene TRBV6-5; 9 bases are a match to TRBD1. V lost 7 bases and J lost 1; bases outside the gene matches: 2. Germline values: CDR1 MNHEY, CDR2 SVGAGI. This CDR3 comprises 14 residues. The DNA of the CDR3 is TGTGCCAGCAAGGACAGGGGTTCCTACAATGAGCAGTTCTTC. Encoded protein: CASKDRGSYNEQFF.

This CDR3 reads CSVSSETQYF. The CDR3 DNA follows: TGCAGCGTGTCGTCTGAGACCCAGTACTTC. The V gene is TRBV29-1, the J gene TRBJ2-5; D not certain. Trimming removed 6 bases at V and 5 bases at J, with 7 bases between. The CDR3 sequence is 10 residues long. Germline loops: CDR1 SQVTM, CDR2 ANQGSEA.

CDR3 sequence reads: CASSELAGSYNEQFF. The CDR3 DNA follows: TGTGCCAGCAGCGAGCTAGCGGGTTCCTACAATGAGCAGTTCTTC. The chain is built from TRBV11-2 and TRBJ2-1; 8 positions match TRBD2. This CDR3 is 15 amino acids long. Germline-derived CDR1 and CDR2 are SGHAT and FQNNGV. Trimming at V came to 5 bases and at J to 1 base, leaving 4 bases not matched to a gene.

This rearrangement joins TRBV7-9 to TRBJ2-1; TRBD2 matches at 9 bases. V shed 2 bases, J shed 6 bases, and the junction held 8 bases outside the gene matches. Germline V lookup: CDR1 SEHNR, CDR2 FQNEAQ (reference sequence). The CDR3 has 16 amino acids. CDR3 in amino acids: CASSLSRGLASNEQFF. In nucleotides, the CDR3 is TGTGCCAGCAGCTTAAGTAGGGGACTAGCCAGCAATGAGCAGTTCTTC.